This T cell receptor beta chain derives from a study of Graves' ophthalmopathy and Graves' hyperthyroidism. The CDR3 is 17 residues long. Per germline, CDR1 SNHLY and CDR2 FYNNEI. J was trimmed by 1 base and V by 4 bases; bases with no gene match: 9. The sequenced template was RNA, covering the TCR beta CDR3 region. RT-PCR with HTBI primers came first, then second-round multiplex PCR. TCRdb analysed the multiplex PCR reads with MiXCR anew, one entry per CDR3 protein. The table includes about 550,000 distinct CDR3 sequences, less than 40% detected once. The V and J genes are TRBV2 and TRBJ2-3; 9 nucleotides align to TRBD1. The receptor comes from an adult man with Graves' hyperthyroidism. The source material was peripheral blood or thyroid tissue (not recorded which). The CDR3 DNA is TGTGCCAGCAGTGTGTATCCGACAGGGGGGCGCACAGATACGCAGTATTTT. This codes for CASSVYPTGGRTDTQYF.